This T cell receptor (beta chain) is from a study of blood T cells in healthy people across ages. This CDR3 has 14 residues. The V end was cut by 7 bases, the J end by 5 bases, with 17 bases between. Germline V CDR1 and CDR2: SGHRS, YFSETQ. With a J-beta primer mix and a sample-barcoded 5' primer, a second PCR ran roughly 6 to 11 cycles. TCRdb called the 5' RACE reads again in MiXCR, with one record for every CDR3 protein. The sample has around 990,000 distinct CDR3 sequences; 35% to 45% are singletons. The source of this sequence is a man aged 18 to 29 in good health. V is TRBV5-1 and J is TRBJ2-3, with D perhaps TRBD2 (6 bases). The material sequenced was blood. The CDR3 DNA follows: TGCGCCAGCTCTTCCGGAGGGTTGCAAGATACGCAGTATTTT. The encoded protein is CASSSGGLQDTQYF.